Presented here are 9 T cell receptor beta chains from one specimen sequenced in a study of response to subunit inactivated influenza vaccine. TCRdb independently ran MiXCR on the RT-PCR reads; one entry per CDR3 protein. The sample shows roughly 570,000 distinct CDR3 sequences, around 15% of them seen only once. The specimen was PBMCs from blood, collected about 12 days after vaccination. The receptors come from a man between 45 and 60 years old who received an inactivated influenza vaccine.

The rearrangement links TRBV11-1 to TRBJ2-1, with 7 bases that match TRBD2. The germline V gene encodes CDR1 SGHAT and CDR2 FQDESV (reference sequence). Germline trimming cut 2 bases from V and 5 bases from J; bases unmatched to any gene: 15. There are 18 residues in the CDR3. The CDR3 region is CASSLPLVAGLWDNEQFF. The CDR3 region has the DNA TGTGCCAGCAGCTTACCCTTGGTAGCGGGTTTGTGGGACAATGAGCAGTTCTTC.

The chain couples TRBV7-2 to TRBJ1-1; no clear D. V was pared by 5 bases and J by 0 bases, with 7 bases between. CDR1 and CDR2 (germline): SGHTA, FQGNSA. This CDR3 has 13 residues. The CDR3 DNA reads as TGTGCCAGCAGCCAGAAGATGAACACTGAAGCTTTCTTT. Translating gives CASSQKMNTEAFF.

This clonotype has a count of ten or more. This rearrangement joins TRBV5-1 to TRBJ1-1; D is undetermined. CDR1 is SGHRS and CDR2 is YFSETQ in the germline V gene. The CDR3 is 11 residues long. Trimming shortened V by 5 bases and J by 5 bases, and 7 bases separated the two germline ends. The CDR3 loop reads CASRGETEAFF. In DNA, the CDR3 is TGCGCCAGCAGAGGTGAAACTGAAGCTTTCTTT.

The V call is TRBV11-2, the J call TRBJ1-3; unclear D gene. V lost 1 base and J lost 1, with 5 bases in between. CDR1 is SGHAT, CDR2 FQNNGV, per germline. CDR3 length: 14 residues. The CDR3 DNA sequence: TGTGCCAGCAGCTTAGGGGCATCTGGAAACACCATATATTTT. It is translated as CASSLGASGNTIYF.

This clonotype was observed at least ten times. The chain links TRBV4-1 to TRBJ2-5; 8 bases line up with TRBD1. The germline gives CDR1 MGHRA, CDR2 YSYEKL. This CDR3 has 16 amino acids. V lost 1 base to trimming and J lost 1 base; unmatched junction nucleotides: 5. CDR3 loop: CASSQAGGTIQETQYF. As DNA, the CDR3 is TGCGCCAGCAGCCAAGCAGGGGGCACCATCCAAGAGACCCAGTACTTC.

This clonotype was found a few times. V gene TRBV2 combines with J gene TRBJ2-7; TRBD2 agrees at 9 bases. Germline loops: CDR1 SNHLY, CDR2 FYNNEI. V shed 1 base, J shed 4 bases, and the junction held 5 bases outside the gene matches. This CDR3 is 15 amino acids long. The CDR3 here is CASSEEAGGLYEQYF. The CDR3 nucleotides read TGTGCCAGCAGTGAAGAAGCGGGGGGCCTTTACGAGCAGTACTTC.

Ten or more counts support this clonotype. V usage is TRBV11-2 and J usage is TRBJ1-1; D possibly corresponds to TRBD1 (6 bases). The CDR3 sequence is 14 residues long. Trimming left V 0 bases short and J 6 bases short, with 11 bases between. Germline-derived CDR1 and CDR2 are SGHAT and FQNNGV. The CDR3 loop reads CASSLDNRVAEAFF. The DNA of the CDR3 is TGTGCCAGCAGCTTAGATAACAGGGTCGCTGAAGCTTTCTTT.

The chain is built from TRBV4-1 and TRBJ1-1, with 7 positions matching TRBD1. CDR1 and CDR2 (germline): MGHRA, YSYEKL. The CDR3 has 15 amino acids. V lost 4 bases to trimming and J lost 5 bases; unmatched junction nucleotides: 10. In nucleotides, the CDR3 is TGCGCCAGCAGCCCTGGGACAGCCTTGTGGACTGAAGCTTTCTTT. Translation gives CASSPGTALWTEAFF.

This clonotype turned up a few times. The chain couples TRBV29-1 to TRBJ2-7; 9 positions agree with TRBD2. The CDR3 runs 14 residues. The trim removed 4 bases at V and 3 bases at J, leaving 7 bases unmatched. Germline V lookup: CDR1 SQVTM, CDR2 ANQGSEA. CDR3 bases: TGCAGCGTTGTGTTAGCGGGGGCCGTCTACGAGCAGTACTTC. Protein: CSVVLAGAVYEQYF.